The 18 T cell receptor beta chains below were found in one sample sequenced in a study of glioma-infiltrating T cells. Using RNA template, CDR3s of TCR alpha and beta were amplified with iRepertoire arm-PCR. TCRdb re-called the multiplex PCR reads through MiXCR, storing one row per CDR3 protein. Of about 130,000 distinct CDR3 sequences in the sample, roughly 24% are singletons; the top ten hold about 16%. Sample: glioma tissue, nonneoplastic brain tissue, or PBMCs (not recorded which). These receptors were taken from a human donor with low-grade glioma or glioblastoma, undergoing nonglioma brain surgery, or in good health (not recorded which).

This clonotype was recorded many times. The CDR3 is CASRPPLFTDTQYF. The CDR3 nucleotides read TGTGCCAGCAGGCCTCCTCTCTTCACAGATACGCAGTATTTT. The gene calls are TRBV12-3 or TRBV12-4 and TRBJ2-3, with D uncertain. CDR3 size: 14 residues. The V end lost 6 bases, the J end lost 2 bases, and 12 bases lay between the germline ends.

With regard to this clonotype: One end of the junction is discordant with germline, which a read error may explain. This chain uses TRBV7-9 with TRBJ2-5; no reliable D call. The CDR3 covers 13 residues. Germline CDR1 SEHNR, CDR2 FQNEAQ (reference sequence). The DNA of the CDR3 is TGTGCCAGCGGCTTAGAAACCCAAGAGACCCAGTACTTC. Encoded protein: CASGLETQETQYF.

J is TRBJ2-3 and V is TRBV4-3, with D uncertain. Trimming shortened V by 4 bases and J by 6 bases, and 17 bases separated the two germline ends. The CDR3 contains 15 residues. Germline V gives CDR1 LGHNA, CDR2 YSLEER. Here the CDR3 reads CASSLEAVRSDTQYF. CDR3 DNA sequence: TGCGCCAGCAGCCTAGAGGCTGTCCGTTCGGATACGCAGTATTTT.

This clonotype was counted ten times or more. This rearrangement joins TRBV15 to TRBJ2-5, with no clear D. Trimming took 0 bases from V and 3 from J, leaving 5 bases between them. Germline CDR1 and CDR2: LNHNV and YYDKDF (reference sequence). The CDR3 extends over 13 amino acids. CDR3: CATSRDEEETQYF. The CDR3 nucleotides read TGTGCCACCAGCAGAGACGAGGAAGAGACCCAGTACTTC.

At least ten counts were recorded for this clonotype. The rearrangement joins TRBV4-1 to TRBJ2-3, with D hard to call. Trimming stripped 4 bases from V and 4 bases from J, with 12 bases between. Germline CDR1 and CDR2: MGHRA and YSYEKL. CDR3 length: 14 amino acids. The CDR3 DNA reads TGCGCCAGCAGCCCGACCCAAATTGCAGATACGCAGTATTTT. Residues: CASSPTQIADTQYF.

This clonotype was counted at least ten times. Here the CDR3 DNA reads TGCAGTGCTATTAGTGGGGACAGGGATACCTACGAGCAGTACTTC. Amino acid sequence: CSAISGDRDTYEQYF. The chain is built from TRBV20-1 and TRBJ2-7; TRBD1 aligns across 9 bases. This CDR3 region has 15 residues. Germline values: CDR1 DFQATT, CDR2 SNEGSKA (reference sequence). V was clipped by 4 bases and J by 2 bases; unmatched bases: 9.

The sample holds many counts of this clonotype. The DNA of the CDR3 is TGTGCCAGCAGCCCTCAGTGGGCTAGCGATGCAGAGACCCAGTACTTC. Amino acid sequence: CASSPQWASDAETQYF. This chain connects TRBV7-2 to TRBJ2-5, with a weak D call TRBD2 (6 bases). V lost 5 bases and J 4 bases, leaving 20 bases between the germline ends. The CDR3 loop spans 16 amino acids. Per the germline V gene, CDR1 is SGHTA and CDR2 is FQGNSA.

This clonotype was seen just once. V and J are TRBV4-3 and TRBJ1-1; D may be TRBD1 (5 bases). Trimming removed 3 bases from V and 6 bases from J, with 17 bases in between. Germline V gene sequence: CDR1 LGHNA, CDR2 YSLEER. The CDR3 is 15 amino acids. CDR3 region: CASSHSRGVGAEAFF. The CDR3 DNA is TGCGCCAGCAGCCATTCCAGAGGGGTTGGCGCTGAAGCTTTCTTT.

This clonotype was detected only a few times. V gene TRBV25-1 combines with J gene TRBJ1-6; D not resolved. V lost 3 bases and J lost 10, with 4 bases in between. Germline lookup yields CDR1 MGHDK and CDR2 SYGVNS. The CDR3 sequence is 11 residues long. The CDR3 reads CASSDGSPLHF. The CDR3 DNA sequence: TGTGCCAGCAGTGATGGATCACCCCTCCACTTT.

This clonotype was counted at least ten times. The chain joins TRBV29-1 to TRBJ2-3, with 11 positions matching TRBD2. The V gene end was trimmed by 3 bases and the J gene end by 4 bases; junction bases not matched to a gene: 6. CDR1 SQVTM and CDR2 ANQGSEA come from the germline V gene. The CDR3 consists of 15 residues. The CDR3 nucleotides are TGCAGCGTTGATGTTAGCGGGAGGGCCCCAGATACGCAGTATTTT. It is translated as CSVDVSGRAPDTQYF.

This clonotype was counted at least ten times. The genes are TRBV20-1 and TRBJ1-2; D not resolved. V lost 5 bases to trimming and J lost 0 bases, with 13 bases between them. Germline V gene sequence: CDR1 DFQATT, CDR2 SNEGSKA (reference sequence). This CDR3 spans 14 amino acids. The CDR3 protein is CSASMGGSNYGYTF. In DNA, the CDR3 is TGCAGTGCTTCTATGGGCGGCTCTAACTATGGCTACACCTTC.

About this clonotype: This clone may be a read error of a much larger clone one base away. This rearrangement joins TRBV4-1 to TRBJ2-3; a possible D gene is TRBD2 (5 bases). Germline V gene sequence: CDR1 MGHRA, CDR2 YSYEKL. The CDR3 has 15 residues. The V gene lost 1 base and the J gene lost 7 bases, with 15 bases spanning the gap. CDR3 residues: CASSQVGADHYTQYF. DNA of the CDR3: TGCGCCAGCAGCCAAGTAGGAGCGGATCACTATACGCAGTATTTT.

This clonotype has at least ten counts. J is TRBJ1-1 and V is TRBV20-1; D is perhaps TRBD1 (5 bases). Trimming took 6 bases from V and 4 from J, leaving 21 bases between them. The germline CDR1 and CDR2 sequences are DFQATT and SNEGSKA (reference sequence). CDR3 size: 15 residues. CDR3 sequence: CSARTAGQRGTEAFF. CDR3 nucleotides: TGCAGTGCCAGGACCGCCGGACAACGGGGCACTGAAGCTTTCTTT.

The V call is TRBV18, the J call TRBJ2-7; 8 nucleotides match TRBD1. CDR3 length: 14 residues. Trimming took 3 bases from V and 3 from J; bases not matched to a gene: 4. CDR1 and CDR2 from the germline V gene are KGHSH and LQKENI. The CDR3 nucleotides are TGTGCCAGCTCACCCACGGACAGGGACTACGAGCAGTACTTC. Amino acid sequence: CASSPTDRDYEQYF.

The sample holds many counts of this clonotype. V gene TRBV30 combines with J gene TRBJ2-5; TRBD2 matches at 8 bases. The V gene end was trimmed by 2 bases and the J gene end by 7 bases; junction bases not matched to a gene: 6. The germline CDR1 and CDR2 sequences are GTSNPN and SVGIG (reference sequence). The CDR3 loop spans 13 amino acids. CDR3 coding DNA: TGTGCCTGGAGTAGCGGGAGTGGAGTGACCCAGTACTTC. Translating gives CAWSSGSGVTQYF.

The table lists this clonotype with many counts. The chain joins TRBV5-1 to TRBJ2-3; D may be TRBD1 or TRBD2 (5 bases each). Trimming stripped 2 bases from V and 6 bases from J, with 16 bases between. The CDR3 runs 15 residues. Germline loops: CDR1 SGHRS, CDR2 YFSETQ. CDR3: CASSLMGREADTQYF. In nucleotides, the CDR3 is TGCGCCAGCAGCTTAATGGGACGAGAAGCGGATACGCAGTATTTT.

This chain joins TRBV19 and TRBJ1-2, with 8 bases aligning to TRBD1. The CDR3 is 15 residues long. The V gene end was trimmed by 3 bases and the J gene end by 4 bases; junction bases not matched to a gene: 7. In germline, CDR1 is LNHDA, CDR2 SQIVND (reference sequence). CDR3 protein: CASSIPGGASYGYTF. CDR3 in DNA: TGTGCCAGTAGTATCCCAGGGGGCGCGAGCTATGGCTACACCTTC.

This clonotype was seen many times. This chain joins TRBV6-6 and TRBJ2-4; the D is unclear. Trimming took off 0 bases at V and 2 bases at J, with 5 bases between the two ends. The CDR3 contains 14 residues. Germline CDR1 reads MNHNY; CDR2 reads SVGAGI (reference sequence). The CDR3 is CASSYSSSKNIQYF. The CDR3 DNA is TGTGCCAGCAGTTACTCGAGTTCCAAAAACATTCAGTACTTC.